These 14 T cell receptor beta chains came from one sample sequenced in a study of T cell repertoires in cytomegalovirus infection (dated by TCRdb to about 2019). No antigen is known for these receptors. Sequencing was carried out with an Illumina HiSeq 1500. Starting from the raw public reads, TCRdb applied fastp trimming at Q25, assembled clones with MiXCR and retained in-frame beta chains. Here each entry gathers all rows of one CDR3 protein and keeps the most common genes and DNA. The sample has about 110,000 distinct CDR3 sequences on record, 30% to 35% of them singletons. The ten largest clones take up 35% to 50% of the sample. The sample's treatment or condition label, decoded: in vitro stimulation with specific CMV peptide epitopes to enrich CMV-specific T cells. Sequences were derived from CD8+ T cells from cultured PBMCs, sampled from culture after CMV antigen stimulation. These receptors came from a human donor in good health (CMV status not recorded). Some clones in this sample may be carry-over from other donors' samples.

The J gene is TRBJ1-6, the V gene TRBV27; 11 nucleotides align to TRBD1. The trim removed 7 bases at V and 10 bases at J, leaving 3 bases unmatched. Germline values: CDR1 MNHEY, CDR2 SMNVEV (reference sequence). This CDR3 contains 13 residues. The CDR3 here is CASTWTGGSPLHF. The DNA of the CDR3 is TGTGCCAGCACTTGGACAGGGGGCTCACCCCTCCACTTT.

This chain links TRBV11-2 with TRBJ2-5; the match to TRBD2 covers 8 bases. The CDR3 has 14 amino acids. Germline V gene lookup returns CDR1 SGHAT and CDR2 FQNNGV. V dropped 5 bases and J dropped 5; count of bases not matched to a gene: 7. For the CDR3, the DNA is TGTGCCAGCAGCCCCAGCGGGGGCGGCGAGACCCAGTACTTC. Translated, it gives CASSPSGGGETQYF.

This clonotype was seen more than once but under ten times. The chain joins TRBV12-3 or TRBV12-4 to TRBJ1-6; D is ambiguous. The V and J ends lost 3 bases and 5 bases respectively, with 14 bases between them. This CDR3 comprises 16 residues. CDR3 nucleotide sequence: TGTGCCAGCAGTTTTGAACCAGGCCCAAATAATTCACCCCTCCACTTT. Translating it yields CASSFEPGPNNSPLHF.

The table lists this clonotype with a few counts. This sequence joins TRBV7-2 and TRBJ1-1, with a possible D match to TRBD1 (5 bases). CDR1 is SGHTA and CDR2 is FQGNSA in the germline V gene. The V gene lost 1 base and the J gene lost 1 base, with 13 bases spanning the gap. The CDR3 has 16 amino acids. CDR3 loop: CASSLVGQGPNTEAFF. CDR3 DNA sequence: TGTGCCAGCAGCTTAGTGGGGCAGGGACCGAACACTGAAGCTTTCTTT.

The CDR3 loop is CASSSIDLGDNEQFF. As DNA, the CDR3 is TGTGCCAGCAGCTCGATCGATCTTGGGGACAATGAGCAGTTCTTC. The chain uses TRBV7-2 and TRBJ2-1; D is undetermined. The CDR3 spans 15 residues. CDR1 and CDR2 (germline): SGHTA, FQGNSA. Trimming took off 4 bases at V and 5 bases at J, with 15 bases between the two ends.

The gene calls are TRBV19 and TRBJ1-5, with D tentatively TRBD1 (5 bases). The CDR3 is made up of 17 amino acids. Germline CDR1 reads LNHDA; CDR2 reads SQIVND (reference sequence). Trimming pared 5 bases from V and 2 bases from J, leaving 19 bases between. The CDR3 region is CASSSGGGARGNQPQHF. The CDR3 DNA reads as TGTGCCAGTAGTTCCGGAGGAGGGGCGCGGGGCAATCAGCCCCAGCATTTT.

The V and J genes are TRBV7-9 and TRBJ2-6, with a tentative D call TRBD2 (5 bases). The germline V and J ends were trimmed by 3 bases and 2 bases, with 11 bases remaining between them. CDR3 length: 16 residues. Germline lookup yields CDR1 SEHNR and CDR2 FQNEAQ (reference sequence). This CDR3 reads CASSFPGNPGANVLTF. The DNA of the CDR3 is TGTGCCAGCAGCTTTCCGGGAAATCCTGGGGCCAACGTCCTGACTTTC.

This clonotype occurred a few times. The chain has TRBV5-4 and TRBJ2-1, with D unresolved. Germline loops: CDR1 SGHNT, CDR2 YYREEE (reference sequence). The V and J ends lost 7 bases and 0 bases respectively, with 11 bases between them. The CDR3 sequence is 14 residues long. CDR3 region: CASYDGDSYNEQFF. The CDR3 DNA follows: TGTGCCAGCTACGACGGTGACTCCTACAATGAGCAGTTCTTC.

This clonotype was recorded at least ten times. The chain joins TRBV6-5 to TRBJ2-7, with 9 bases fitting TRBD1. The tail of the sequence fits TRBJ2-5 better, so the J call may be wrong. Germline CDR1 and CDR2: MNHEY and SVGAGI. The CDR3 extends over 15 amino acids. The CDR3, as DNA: TGTGCCAGCAGTATAGACCCGGGACAGGGAATGACCCAGTACTTC. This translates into CASSIDPGQGMTQYF.

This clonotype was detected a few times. The CDR3 bases are TGTGCCAGCACTACATTCTATGGGGGGAACACTGAAGCTTTCTTT. This codes for CASTTFYGGNTEAFF. V is TRBV28 and J is TRBJ1-1; D might be TRBD1 (5 bases). Germline CDR1 MDHEN, CDR2 SYDVKM. This CDR3 is built from 15 residues. V was trimmed by 7 bases and J by 1 base, leaving 16 bases between them. Variable domain in full (rest from reference TRBV28 and TRBJ1-1): DVKVTQSSRYLVKRTGEKVFLECVQDMDHENMFWYRQDPGLGLRLIYFSYDVKMKEKGDIPEGYSVSREKKERFSLILESASTNQTSMYLCASTTFYGGNTEAFFGQGTRLTVV.

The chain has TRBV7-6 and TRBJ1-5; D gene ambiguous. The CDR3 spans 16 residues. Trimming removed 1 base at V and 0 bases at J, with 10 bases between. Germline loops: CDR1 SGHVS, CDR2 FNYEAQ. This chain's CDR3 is CASSLDPLDSNQPQHF. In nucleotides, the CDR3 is TGTGCCAGCAGCTTAGATCCGCTTGATAGCAATCAGCCCCAGCATTTT. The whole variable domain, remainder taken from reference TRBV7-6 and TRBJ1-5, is GAGVSQSPRYKVTKRGQDVALRCDPISGHVSLYWYRQALGQGPEFLTYFNYEAQQDKSGLPNDRFSAERPEGSISTLTIQRTEQRDSAMYRCASSLDPLDSNQPQHFGDGTRLSIL.

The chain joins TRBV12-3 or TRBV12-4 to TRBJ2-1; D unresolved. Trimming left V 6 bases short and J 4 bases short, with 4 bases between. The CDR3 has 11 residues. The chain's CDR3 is CASSRYNEQFF. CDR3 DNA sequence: TGTGCCAGCAGCCGTTACAATGAGCAGTTCTTC.

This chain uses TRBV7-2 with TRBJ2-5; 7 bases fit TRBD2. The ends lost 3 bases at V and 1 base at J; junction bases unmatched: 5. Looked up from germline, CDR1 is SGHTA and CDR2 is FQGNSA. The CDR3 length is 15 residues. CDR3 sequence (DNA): TGTGCCAGCAGCTTGGGGCGGGGGAGCCAAGAGACCCAGTACTTC. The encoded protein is CASSLGRGSQETQYF. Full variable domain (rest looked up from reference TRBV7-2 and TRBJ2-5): GAGVSQSPSNKVTEKGKDVELRCDPISGHTALYWYRQSLGQGLEFLIYFQGNSAPDKSGLPSDRFSAERTGGSVSTLTIQRTQQEDSAVYLCASSLGRGSQETQYFGPGTRLLVL.

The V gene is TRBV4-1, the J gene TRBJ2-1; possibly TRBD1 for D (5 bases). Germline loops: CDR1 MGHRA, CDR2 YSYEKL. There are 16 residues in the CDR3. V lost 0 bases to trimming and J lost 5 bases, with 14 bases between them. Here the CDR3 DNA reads TGCGCCAGCAGCCAAGATCCAGCAGGGATGGACAATGAGCAGTTCTTC. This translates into CASSQDPAGMDNEQFF.